This T cell receptor (beta chain) was sequenced in a study of T-cell reconstitution after alpha-beta-depleted transplantation in children. This CDR3 spans 15 amino acids. Germline V gene lookup returns CDR1 SGHNT and CDR2 YENEEA. Trimming removed 1 base at V and 4 bases at J, with 11 bases between. Study observations and caveats: For some patients, TCRbeta diversity was high at day 60 because of recipient T cells and thymic progenitors that survived. In patients about two months after transplant, alpha-beta T cells reportedly arose from several hundred expanded graft clones. From newly produced T cells came most of the T-cell counts and diversity one year after transplant.

Points on this clonotype: Its antigen is undetermined.

Researchers prepared the TCRbeta library using unique molecular identifiers, the study reports. TCRdb analysed the PCR reads with MiXCR anew, one entry per CDR3 protein. The sample holds a few hundred thousand distinct CDR3 sequences, roughly 7.1% seen once. The source of this sequence is a boy between 2 and 10 years old with acute lymphoblastic leukemia, due to receive a stem cell transplant. The sample was PBMCs, taken before TCRalphabeta/CD19-depleted stem cell transplant. V gene TRBV11-3 combines with J gene TRBJ1-3, with D tentatively TRBD1 (5 bases). The CDR3 sequence is CASSLAPGSGNTIYF. CDR3 DNA sequence: TGTGCCAGCAGCTTAGCCCCAGGGAGCGGAAACACCATATATTTT.